This TCR beta chain was identified in a study of blood T cells in healthy people across ages. Only a few counts were recorded for this clonotype. Its antigen is as yet unknown. The use of a sample-barcoded 5' primer and a J-beta primer mix characterized a second PCR of about 6 to 12 cycles. Each CDR3 protein is one row after TCRdb ran MiXCR on the 5' RACE reads. The top ten clones hold roughly 3.8% of a sample with 600,000 to 1,000,000 distinct CDR3 sequences, 20% to 30% of them seen once. Study conclusions and caveats: Possibly, changes in expanded clonotypes were confounded because donor CMV status was unknown.

These data also featured in a second study, about T cells of mothers and their children. That report adds: In cDNA synthesis, all of the extracted RNA was used at around 1.4 ug per 15 ul. Sequencing returned over 9 million TCR beta CDR3 reads per mother and about 3 million per child.

This TCR was sampled from a boy younger than 18 in good health. Sequenced input: blood.

The CDR3 here is CASSFTGYGSYNEQFF. The CDR3 bases are TGCGCCAGCAGCTTTACAGGGTACGGCTCCTACAATGAGCAGTTCTTC. The rearrangement uses TRBV5-1 and TRBJ2-1, with D tentatively TRBD1 (6 bases). V gave up 2 bases and J gave up 0 bases, with 12 bases separating them. The CDR3 extends over 16 amino acids. Germline values: CDR1 SGHRS, CDR2 YFSETQ.